Listed here are 25 T cell receptor beta chains from one sample, sequenced in a study of blood T cell repertoires in COVID-19. Profiled with immunoSEQ multiplex PCR; TCRdb holds only in-frame clones, not every one. The sample records more than 110,000 clones, 88% being singletons. The sample taken for sequencing was peripheral blood. All receptors derive from a man aged 45-65 years with active or convalescent COVID-19.

Only one count was recorded for this clone. The chain couples TRBV20-1 to TRBJ1-6; D ambiguous. The CDR3 consists of 14 residues. With 3 bases removed from V and 6 bases from J, the gap between germline ends came to 12 bases. In germline, CDR1 is DFQATT, CDR2 SNEGSKA (reference sequence). The CDR3 is CSASSGPLNSPLHF. CDR3 nucleotides: TGCAGTGCTAGTTCTGGGCCGCTTAATTCACCCCTCCACTTT.

The rearrangement uses TRBV6-1 and TRBJ1-3; D is uncertain. The CDR3 is 17 amino acids. CDR1 is MNHNS and CDR2 is SASEGT in the germline V gene. Trimming took off 0 bases at V and 4 bases at J, with 16 bases between the two ends. In nucleotides, the CDR3 is TGTGCCAGCAGTGAAGCGCGCGGCAGTACACTCGGAAACACCATATATTTT. This gives the protein CASSEARGSTLGNTIYF.

V usage is TRBV28 and J usage is TRBJ1-1; 9 nucleotides line up with TRBD1. Germline V gene data show CDR1 as MDHEN and CDR2 as SYDVKM. The V and J ends lost 7 bases and 5 bases, in that order; junction bases with no gene match: 8. The CDR3 loop spans 14 amino acids. The CDR3 loop reads CASTPTGGGTEAFF. The CDR3 region has the DNA TGTGCCAGCACCCCAACAGGGGGCGGGACTGAAGCTTTCTTT.

The chain employs TRBV6-5 and TRBJ2-5; D remains unclear. The V and J ends lost 5 bases and 5 bases respectively, with 6 bases between them. Germline loops: CDR1 MNHEY, CDR2 SVGAGI. The CDR3 extends over 11 amino acids. The CDR3 loop reads CASSPQETQYF. The CDR3 bases are TGTGCCAGCAGTCCGCAGGAGACCCAGTACTTC.

The chain employs TRBV25-1 and TRBJ2-2, with TRBD1 identical over 7 bases. This CDR3 contains 14 residues. Germline V gives CDR1 MGHDK, CDR2 SYGVNS. Trimming cost V 5 bases and J 7 bases; bases outside gene matches: 7. As DNA, the CDR3 is TGTGCCAGCAGTAGGGGGCCATCCCGCGGGGAGCTGTTTTTT. Encoded protein: CASSRGPSRGELFF.

The chain recombines TRBV6-6 with TRBJ1-6; TRBD1 might be the D (6 bases). Germline-derived CDR1 and CDR2 are MNHNY and SVGAGI (reference sequence). The CDR3 loop spans 13 amino acids. Trimming stripped 2 bases from V and 12 bases from J, with 11 bases between. CDR3 in DNA: TGTGCCAGCAGTTACGGACAGAATAAACCCCTCCACTTT. Its translation: CASSYGQNKPLHF.

The chain is built from TRBV11-2 and TRBJ1-1; D call uncertain. CDR1 is SGHAT, CDR2 FQNNGV, per germline. V was trimmed by 3 bases and J by 1 base, leaving 9 bases between them. CDR3 size: 14 residues. The CDR3: CASSFRVQNTEAFF. CDR3 in DNA: TGTGCCAGCAGCTTCCGGGTCCAGAACACTGAAGCTTTCTTT.

The chain couples TRBV5-1 to TRBJ2-3; 10 bases map to TRBD2. The CDR3 spans 17 residues. The junction had 11 bases not matched to a gene; V was cut back by 4 bases and J by 3 bases. Germline CDR1 reads SGHRS; CDR2 reads YFSETQ. In nucleotides, the CDR3 is TGCGCCAGCAGCGGGAGCGGGAGGGCGCGGGGGACAGATACGCAGTATTTT. Translating gives CASSGSGRARGTDTQYF. The full variable domain, completed using reference TRBV5-1 and TRBJ2-3, is KAGVTQTPRYLIKTRGQQVTLSCSPISGHRSVSWYQQTPGQGLQFLFEYFSETQRNKGNFPGRFSGRQFSNSRSEMNVSTLELGDSALYLCASSGSGRARGTDTQYFGPGTRLTVL.

The rearrangement links TRBV27 to TRBJ2-1; D is undetermined. The CDR3 consists of 16 residues. The ends were cut back, 5 bases at V and 5 bases at J, with 19 bases in the middle. Germline V gene data show CDR1 as MNHEY and CDR2 as SMNVEV (reference sequence). This chain's CDR3 is CASSPPRLEKHNEQFF. In nucleotides, the CDR3 is TGTGCCAGCAGTCCCCCACGACTCGAAAAACACAATGAGCAGTTCTTC.

V and J are TRBV14 and TRBJ2-2; 7 bases are shared with TRBD1. This CDR3 contains 16 residues. J gave up 1 base and V 3 bases, and 5 bases lay outside the gene matches. From germline, CDR1 is SGHDN and CDR2 FVKESK. The CDR3 sequence is CASSQHRGRNTGELFF. The DNA for the CDR3 is TGTGCCAGCAGCCAGCACAGGGGCCGGAACACCGGGGAGCTGTTTTTT.

The chain links TRBV6-2 or TRBV6-3 to TRBJ1-2; D perhaps matches TRBD1 (5 bases). The CDR3 spans 13 residues. Trimming shortened V by 6 bases and J by 7 bases, and 15 bases separated the two germline ends. CDR1 and CDR2 (germline): MNHEY, SVGEGT. CDR3 sequence (DNA): TGTGCCAGCAGCCGTACATGGGGCCGTGGCTACACCTTC. Translated: CASSRTWGRGYTF.

The chain joins TRBV28 to TRBJ1-4; the match to TRBD1 covers 8 bases. The CDR3 has 11 amino acids. Germline trimming cut 5 bases from V and 13 bases from J; bases unmatched to any gene: 3. Germline V gene data show CDR1 as MDHEN and CDR2 as SYDVKM. The CDR3 DNA sequence: TGTGCCAGCAGTGAGGACAGGGTACTGTTTTTT. This gives the protein CASSEDRVLFF.

This clone was recorded only once. The chain joins TRBV7-3 to TRBJ2-6; 11 nucleotides agree with TRBD1. Losses at the gene ends were 5 bases for V and 2 bases for J; bases not matched to a gene: 8. The CDR3 extends over 18 amino acids. In germline, CDR1 is SGHTA, CDR2 FQGTGA. CDR3 in DNA: TGTGCCAGCAGCGCCCCGGGACAGGGGGGACCTGGGGCCAACGTCCTGACTTTC. Protein product: CASSAPGQGGPGANVLTF.

This clone has only one observation. V is TRBV10-3 and J is TRBJ1-1; D call uncertain. Trimming left V 8 bases short and J 2 bases short, with 15 bases between. Germline loops: CDR1 ENHRY, CDR2 SYGVKD. The CDR3 spans 14 residues. CDR3: CAISSRQTNTEAFF. In nucleotides, the CDR3 is TGTGCCATCTCCTCCCGACAAACTAACACTGAAGCTTTCTTT.

The rearrangement links TRBV11-3 to TRBJ2-7; D possibly corresponds to TRBD1 (5 bases). The CDR3 extends over 14 amino acids. Between the trimmed V and J ends, which lost 1 base and 0 bases, there was a span of 7 bases. The germline gives CDR1 SGHNT, CDR2 YENEEA. CDR3 loop: CASSLARDSYEQYF. The CDR3 DNA follows: TGTGCCAGCAGCTTAGCCAGGGACTCCTACGAGCAGTACTTC.

This clone was found once. The chain is built from TRBV24-1 and TRBJ1-4; 10 nucleotides line up with TRBD1. V dropped 5 bases and J dropped 3; count of bases not matched to a gene: 2. The CDR3 consists of 15 residues. CDR1 and CDR2 (germline): KGHDR, SFDVKD. For the CDR3, the DNA is TGTGCCACCAGTGGGACAGGGGGATCTAATGAAAAACTGTTTTTT. This sequence encodes CATSGTGGSNEKLFF.

The count of this clone is one. The V gene is TRBV6-2 or TRBV6-3, the J gene TRBJ1-2, with TRBD1 matching 9 bases. CDR3 length: 15 residues. Per germline, CDR1 MNHEY and CDR2 SVGEGT. With V trimmed by 4 bases and J by 6 bases, 9 bases remained unmatched. CDR3 nucleotide sequence: TGTGCCAGCAGTTCCAACAGGGGGCGGTTGAATGGCTACACCTTC. Translated, it gives CASSSNRGRLNGYTF.

This rearrangement joins TRBV6-5 to TRBJ2-5; 8 bases align to TRBD2. The CDR3 totals 13 residues. CDR1 MNHEY and CDR2 SVGAGI come from the germline V gene. Trimming took 8 bases from V and 5 from J; bases not matched to a gene: 7. CDR3: CASRRGGGETQYF. DNA of the CDR3: TGTGCCAGCCGCCGGGGGGGAGGGGAGACCCAGTACTTC.

The V gene is TRBV24-1, the J gene TRBJ2-1; D not resolved. Trimming stripped 0 bases from V and 0 bases from J, with 8 bases between. This CDR3 is 16 amino acids long. The germline CDR1 and CDR2 sequences are KGHDR and SFDVKD. The CDR3 DNA reads TGTGCCACCAGTGATTTGCTTGCTAGCTCCTACAATGAGCAGTTCTTC. It translates to CATSDLLASSYNEQFF.

The chain has TRBV7-9 and TRBJ2-1; unclear D gene. The CDR3 sequence is 14 residues long. Between the trimmed V and J ends, which lost 1 base and 12 bases, there was a span of 16 bases. Germline CDR1 reads SEHNR; CDR2 reads FQNEAQ (reference sequence). For the CDR3, the DNA is TGTGCCAGCAGCTTAGAGAATCGCGGAAGGAGGCAGTTCTTC. It specifies CASSLENRGRRQFF.

This chain joins TRBV21-1 and TRBJ2-3; the table gives TRBD2 as D, unverified against the DNA. TRBV21-1 is noted as a pseudogene. The length of the CDR3 is 17 residues. DNA for the CDR3: TGTGCCAGCAGCAAATCCGTAGGGGGAGGGGGCACAGATACGCAGTATTTT. Residues: CASSKSVGGGGTDTQYF.

About this clone: The sample has other DNA sequences that encode this CDR3 too. The chain recombines TRBV12-3 or TRBV12-4 with TRBJ1-3; D call uncertain. The CDR3 runs to 13 residues. V shed 3 bases and J shed 1 base, with 4 bases lying between them. CDR3 nucleotide sequence: TGTGCCAGCAGTTTTGTATCTGGAAACACCATATATTTT. Its protein product is CASSFVSGNTIYF.

The chain recombines TRBV5-4 with TRBJ2-3, with 14 bases fitting TRBD2. The CDR3 consists of 16 residues. Germline V gene sequence: CDR1 SGHNT, CDR2 YYREEE (reference sequence). Trimming removed 4 bases from V and 3 bases from J; junction bases left unmatched: 4. CDR3 sequence (DNA): TGTGCCAGCAGCGTCCGACTAGCGGGAGGGACAGATACGCAGTATTTT. It encodes CASSVRLAGGTDTQYF.

This chain joins TRBV12-3 or TRBV12-4 and TRBJ2-1; D remains ambiguous. This CDR3 has 11 amino acids. V dropped 5 bases and J dropped 15 bases, with 14 bases sitting between them. In nucleotides, the CDR3 is TGTGCCAGCAGTCAAAACCTAGAAAGGTTCTTC. Its protein product is CASSQNLERFF.

The chain couples TRBV6-2 or TRBV6-3 to TRBJ2-1; D possibly corresponds to TRBD2 (5 bases). V was cut by 5 bases and J by 9 bases, with 11 bases left in between. CDR3 length: 12 amino acids. Looked up from germline, CDR1 is MNHEY and CDR2 is SVGEGT. CDR3 amino acids: CASSHGRGEQFF. Here the CDR3 DNA reads TGTGCCAGCAGTCATGGTCGGGGTGAGCAGTTCTTC.